Below, one T cell receptor (beta chain) is given with its context. Its cognate antigen is unknown. This specimen comes from a study of STAT5B mutations in CD4+ large granular lymphocyte leukemia. This CDR3 is 15 amino acids long. Trimming removed 4 bases from V and 5 bases from J; junction bases left unmatched: 6. Per the germline V gene, CDR1 is LGHNA and CDR2 is YNFKEQ. In the authors' workflow: Lowest detectable productive clonotype frequency was 2.59 x 10-5. Clones were sequenced by immunoSEQ multiplex PCR, and TCRdb holds only the in-frame ones, with some missing. The V and J calls and clone size were taken over from that table, and D and trimming were inferred from the DNA. The sample lists some 38,000 clones; 70% to 90% were seen once. Study findings and constraints: Compared with healthy controls (2/35), patient top clones favored TRBV06 (8/27). No patients shared main leukemic clonotypes, though roughly 25% appeared at low frequency elsewhere.

The material sequenced was CD4+ T cells from blood buffy coats. The receptor was isolated from a human donor in good health. The chain employs TRBV4-2 and TRBJ2-1, with 9 nucleotides matching TRBD2. CDR3 DNA: TGTGCCAGCAGCCTTCGACTAGCGGAAAACAATGAGCAGTTCTTC. Translating gives CASSLRLAENNEQFF.